Following are 23 T cell receptor beta chains from one sample sequenced in a study of T cell responses to AZD1222 COVID-19 vaccine. Profiled with immunoSEQ multiplex PCR; TCRdb holds only in-frame clones, not every one. The sample lists about 150,000 clones, 90% to 95% seen once, with approximately 1.6% in the top ten. The material sequenced was peripheral blood, taken 28 days after the second AZD1222 dose. These receptor sequences come from an adult who received the AZD1222 COVID-19 vaccine.

The rearrangement links TRBV30 to TRBJ1-3; D unclear. CDR1 is GTSNPN, CDR2 SVGIG, per germline (reference sequence). V dropped 3 bases and J dropped 0 bases, with 15 bases sitting between them. This CDR3 region has 16 residues. The CDR3 coding sequence is TGTGCCTGGAGGGGGAGGACGGTGCTCTCTGGAAACACCATATATTTT. The encoded protein is CAWRGRTVLSGNTIYF.

The V and J genes are TRBV21-1 and TRBJ2-7; the DNA was not used to check the table's D call, TRBD1. TRBV21-1 is described as a pseudogene. The CDR3 covers 16 residues. CDR3 sequence reads: CASSKDRGRRGYEQYF. CDR3 in DNA: TGTGCCAGCAGCAAAGATAGGGGGCGCCGTGGGTACGAGCAGTACTTC.

The chain employs TRBV13 and TRBJ1-6, with TRBD1 matching 9 bases. V dropped 2 bases and J dropped 7; count of bases not matched to a gene: 6. Germline V CDR1 and CDR2: PRHDT, FYEKMQ (reference sequence). This CDR3 has 16 amino acids. The CDR3 DNA reads as TGTGCCAGCAGCTTAACGGGACAGGGTCAGAATTCACCCCTCCACTTT. Translation: CASSLTGQGQNSPLHF.

The gene calls are TRBV29-1 and TRBJ2-1; no reliable D call. Trimming cost V 2 bases and J 2 bases, with 10 bases left between them. CDR1 and CDR2 from the germline V gene are SQVTM and ANQGSEA. This CDR3 spans 14 amino acids. CDR3: CSVETVEPYNEQFF. CDR3 bases: TGCAGCGTTGAAACCGTAGAGCCCTACAATGAGCAGTTCTTC.

This clone has more than one count but fewer than ten. The V call is TRBV15, the J call TRBJ1-2, with D unresolved. Per the germline V gene, CDR1 is LNHNV and CDR2 is YYDKDF (reference sequence). The length of the CDR3 is 14 residues. Between the trimmed V and J ends, which lost 0 bases and 7 bases, there was a span of 12 bases. The CDR3 protein is CATSRDPTSSGYTF. Here the CDR3 DNA reads TGTGCCACCAGCAGAGACCCGACGTCGTCTGGCTACACCTTC. The entire variable domain, with the rest obtained from reference TRBV15 and TRBJ1-2, is as follows: DAMVIQNPRYQVTQFGKPVTLSCSQTLNHNVMYWYQQKSSQAPKLLFHYYDKDFNNEADTPDNFQSRRPNTSFCFLDIRSPGLGDTAMYLCATSRDPTSSGYTFGSGTRLTVV.

The chain couples TRBV7-9 to TRBJ2-1, with D hard to call. V lost 1 base and J lost 6, with 1 base in between. The germline CDR1 and CDR2 sequences are SEHNR and FQNEAQ (reference sequence). The CDR3 contains 11 residues. The CDR3 region is CASSLGNEQFF. CDR3 coding DNA: TGTGCCAGCAGCTTAGGCAATGAGCAGTTCTTC.

This sequence joins TRBV27 and TRBJ2-1; weak D call: TRBD2 (6 bases). Germline V gene lookup returns CDR1 MNHEY and CDR2 SMNVEV (reference sequence). V dropped 2 bases and J dropped 5 bases, with 13 bases sitting between them. The CDR3 loop spans 15 amino acids. The CDR3 region is CASSLSWGDHNEQFF. For the CDR3, the DNA is TGTGCCAGCAGTTTAAGTTGGGGGGACCACAATGAGCAGTTCTTC.

The chain has TRBV18 and TRBJ2-3; D gene unclear. This CDR3 has 14 residues. Trimming pared 4 bases from V and 2 bases from J, leaving 10 bases between. Germline V gene sequence: CDR1 KGHSH, CDR2 LQKENI. The CDR3 reads CASSQAQATDTQYF. The CDR3, as DNA: TGTGCCAGCTCACAAGCGCAAGCCACAGATACGCAGTATTTT. Together with reference TRBV18 and TRBJ2-3, the CDR3 gives the full variable domain: NAGVMQNPRHLVRRRGQEARLRCSPMKGHSHVYWYRQLPEEGLKFMVYLQKENIIDESGMPKERFSAEFPKEGPSILRIQQVVRGDSAAYFCASSQAQATDTQYFGPGTRLTVL.

V is TRBV19 and J is TRBJ1-2; TRBD1 aligns across 9 bases. The ends lost 5 bases at V and 6 bases at J; junction bases unmatched: 13. Germline-derived CDR1 and CDR2 are LNHDA and SQIVND (reference sequence). CDR3 length equals 16 residues. The CDR3 coding sequence is TGTGCCAGTAGTGACCGGGACAGGGTAACAATAAATGGCTACACCTTC. Its translation: CASSDRDRVTINGYTF.

By frequency in the sample, this clone is medium-sized (0.01 to 0.1%). The rearrangement links TRBV27 to TRBJ2-7; TRBD1 or TRBD2 may be the D gene (5 bases each). The CDR3 extends over 15 amino acids. Germline V lookup: CDR1 MNHEY, CDR2 SMNVEV (reference sequence). The V and J ends lost 3 bases and 0 bases respectively, with 12 bases between them. The CDR3 DNA sequence: TGTGCCAGCAGTTTGGGGCCTGGGAGCTCCTACGAGCAGTACTTC. It is translated as CASSLGPGSSYEQYF.

The chain carries TRBV7-8 and TRBJ2-7; D is unclear. This CDR3 has 14 residues. The germline V gene has CDR1 SGHVS and CDR2 FQNEAQ. V was trimmed by 5 bases and J by 2 bases, leaving 13 bases between them. CDR3 in amino acids: CASSDVGMPYEQYF. CDR3 DNA sequence: TGTGCCAGCAGCGATGTCGGAATGCCCTACGAGCAGTACTTC. Supplemented by reference TRBV7-8 and TRBJ2-7, the full variable domain reads GAGVSQSPRYKVAKRGQDVALRCDPISGHVSLFWYQQALGQGPEFLTYFQNEAQLDKSGLPSDRFFAERPEGSVSTLKIQRTQQEDSAVYLCASSDVGMPYEQYFGPGTRLTVT.

The chain links TRBV6-6 to TRBJ2-1, with 10 bases lining up with TRBD1. The CDR3 loop spans 15 amino acids. Germline CDR1 is MNHNY and CDR2 is SVGAGI (reference sequence). V was clipped by 5 bases and J by 6 bases; unmatched bases: 7. CDR3 DNA: TGTGCCAGCAGTCCCCGGGGACAGGGGATCAATGAGCAGTTCTTC. Amino acids: CASSPRGQGINEQFF.

V and J are TRBV19 and TRBJ2-1; D might be TRBD2 (5 bases). Trimming left V 1 base short and J 12 bases short, with 13 bases between. Looked up from germline, CDR1 is LNHDA and CDR2 is SQIVND (reference sequence). The CDR3 extends over 13 amino acids. The CDR3 DNA reads as TGTGCCAGTAGTATAGGATTTGAGGGAGCGCAGTTCTTC. This codes for CASSIGFEGAQFF.

J is TRBJ2-1 and V is TRBV27, with 8 nucleotides matching TRBD2. Trimming at V came to 6 bases and at J to 0 bases, leaving 7 bases not matched to a gene. There are 16 residues in the CDR3. Germline V gene lookup returns CDR1 MNHEY and CDR2 SMNVEV (reference sequence). The CDR3 nucleotides read TGTGCCAGCAGAACACTAGCGGATAGCTCCTACAATGAGCAGTTCTTC. Its translation is CASRTLADSSYNEQFF.

In its sample, this clone was seen once. The chain recombines TRBV5-1 with TRBJ2-3; TRBD1 might be the D (5 bases). The V end was cut by 4 bases, the J end by 2 bases, with 8 bases between. The CDR3 consists of 13 residues. Germline V gene sequence: CDR1 SGHRS, CDR2 YFSETQ. In nucleotides, the CDR3 is TGCGCCAGCAGCACGACAGCCACAGATACGCAGTATTTT. This gives the protein CASSTTATDTQYF.

The chain has TRBV5-1 and TRBJ1-1; 8 bases map to TRBD1. The CDR3 extends over 15 amino acids. CDR1 is SGHRS, CDR2 YFSETQ, per germline. Trimming removed 6 bases from V and 0 bases from J; junction bases left unmatched: 7. The CDR3 protein is CASTRDRPLNTEAFF. The CDR3 DNA is TGCGCCAGCACCCGGGACAGGCCCCTGAACACTGAAGCTTTCTTT.

The rearrangement uses TRBV18 and TRBJ2-2, with TRBD1 as a possible D gene (6 bases). The germline V gene encodes CDR1 KGHSH and CDR2 LQKENI. Trimming left V 3 bases short and J 5 bases short, with 7 bases between. The CDR3 has 13 amino acids. The CDR3 sequence: CASSPGQTGELFF. Written as DNA, the CDR3 is TGTGCCAGCTCACCCGGACAGACCGGGGAGCTGTTTTTT.

The chain carries TRBV10-1 and TRBJ2-2; no reliable D call. V was clipped by 3 bases and J by 3 bases, with 5 bases between them. This CDR3 has 13 residues. Germline V gives CDR1 WNHNN, CDR2 SYGVQD (reference sequence). CDR3 protein: CASSDRYTGELFF. CDR3 DNA sequence: TGCGCCAGCAGTGACCGCTACACCGGGGAGCTGTTTTTT.

The rearrangement joins TRBV10-3 to TRBJ2-5; 9 bases match TRBD1. The length of the CDR3 is 14 residues. Germline V gene data show CDR1 as ENHRY and CDR2 as SYGVKD. V shed 5 bases, J shed 5 bases, and the junction held 6 bases outside the gene matches. The CDR3 sequence: CAISPGQGGETQYF. CDR3 DNA: TGTGCCATCAGTCCGGGACAGGGAGGGGAGACCCAGTACTTC.

The V call is TRBV12-3 or TRBV12-4, the J call TRBJ2-1; D is unclear. This CDR3 is built from 13 residues. Trimming took off 5 bases at V and 8 bases at J, with 13 bases between the two ends. The CDR3 is CASSLNMYDEQFF. The CDR3 nucleotides are TGTGCCAGCAGTCTAAACATGTACGATGAGCAGTTCTTC.

In this sample, this clone turned up once. The chain is built from TRBV28 and TRBJ1-1; no reliable D call. The CDR3 is 12 residues long. Germline assignment: CDR1 MDHEN and CDR2 SYDVKM. V lost 2 bases and J 7 bases, leaving 8 bases between the germline ends. The CDR3 spells CASSLGRDEAFF. The DNA for the CDR3 is TGTGCCAGCAGTTTAGGGCGAGATGAAGCTTTCTTT.

The CDR3 spells CASSYGQGNSPLHF. Written as DNA, the CDR3 is TGTGCCAGCAGTTACGGACAGGGTAATTCACCCCTCCACTTT. This chain uses TRBV7-9 with TRBJ1-6, with 8 positions matching TRBD1. This CDR3 region has 14 residues. V lost 6 bases to trimming and J lost 6 bases; unmatched junction nucleotides: 4. Per germline, CDR1 SEHNR and CDR2 FQNEAQ (reference sequence).

The J gene is TRBJ1-1, the V gene TRBV7-8; D not certain. In germline, CDR1 is SGHVS, CDR2 FQNEAQ. The CDR3 covers 15 residues. The ends were cut back, 3 bases at V and 2 bases at J, with 13 bases in the middle. The CDR3: CASSFARTVNTEAFF. CDR3 nucleotides: TGTGCCAGCAGCTTTGCTAGGACGGTTAACACTGAAGCTTTCTTT.